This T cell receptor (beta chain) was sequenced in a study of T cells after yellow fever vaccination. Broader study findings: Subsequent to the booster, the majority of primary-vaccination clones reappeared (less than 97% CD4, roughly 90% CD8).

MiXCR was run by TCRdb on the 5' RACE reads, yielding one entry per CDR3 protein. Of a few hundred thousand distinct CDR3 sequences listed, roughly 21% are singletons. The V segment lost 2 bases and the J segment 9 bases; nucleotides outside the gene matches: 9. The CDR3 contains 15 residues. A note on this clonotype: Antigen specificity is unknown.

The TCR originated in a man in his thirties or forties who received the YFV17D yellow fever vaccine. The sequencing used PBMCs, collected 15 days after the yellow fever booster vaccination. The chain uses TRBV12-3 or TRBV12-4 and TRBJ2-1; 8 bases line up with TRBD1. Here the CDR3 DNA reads TGTGCCAGCAGTTTAAGACAGGGGCTAATCGGTGAGCAGTTCTTC. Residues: CASSLRQGLIGEQFF.